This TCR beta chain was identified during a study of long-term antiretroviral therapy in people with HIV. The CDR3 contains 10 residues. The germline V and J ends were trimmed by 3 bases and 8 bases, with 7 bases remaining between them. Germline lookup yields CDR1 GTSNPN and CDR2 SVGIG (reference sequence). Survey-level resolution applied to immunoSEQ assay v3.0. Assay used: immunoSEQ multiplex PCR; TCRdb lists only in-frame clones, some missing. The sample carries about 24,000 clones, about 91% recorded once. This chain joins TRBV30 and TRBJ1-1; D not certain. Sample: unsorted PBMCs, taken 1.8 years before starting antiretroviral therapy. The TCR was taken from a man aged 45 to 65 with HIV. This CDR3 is CAWRQVEAFF. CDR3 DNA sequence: TGTGCCTGGAGGCAGGTGGAAGCTTTCTTT.